This T cell receptor (beta chain) was recovered during a study of blood T cell repertoires in COVID-19. Study information: Samples representing acute and convalescent COVID-19 were sourced from the United States, Italy and Spain.

In the authors' methods: Amplification of reference gene primers was used by the study to estimate nucleated cell counts. Libraries were prepared by immunoSEQ multiplex PCR; TCRdb keeps only in-frame clonotypes and omits some of them. Clone size and the V and J calls come from that table; the DNA yielded D and trimming. Here the sample spans roughly 290,000 clones, approximately 83% being singletons. Trimming removed 1 base from V and 2 bases from J, with 12 bases in between. The germline V gene has CDR1 LNHNV and CDR2 YYDKDF (reference sequence). This CDR3 region has 15 residues. This receptor was obtained from a woman younger than 45 who had recovered from COVID-19. This sequence joins TRBV15 and TRBJ2-7, with D possibly matching TRBD1 (6 bases). Material: peripheral blood. DNA for the CDR3: TGTGCCACCAGCAGAGTAGCAGGGGCCCCCTACGAGCAGTACTTC. Its protein product is CATSRVAGAPYEQYF.